Reported below is one T cell receptor beta chain. The clone's antigen remains unknown. Base-call qualities are not available, and no considerably larger clone is one nucleotide away. Donors were healthy HIV-negative adults with no recently reported acute infections or vaccinations. All donors were Caucasian adults living in Nashville, Tennessee, USA. CD4+ T cells were enriched through magnetic negative selection, after which naive cells were positively selected on CD45RA and the remaining negative fraction served as the memory subset. Blood was collected by leukapheresis, and PBMCs were isolated by Ficoll-Histopaque density gradient centrifugation and then cryopreserved in liquid nitrogen vapor phase. Analytical flow cytometry was used to check the purity and quantity of each magnetically sorted T cell population. Genomic DNA was isolated from every sorted fraction and measured by UV absorbance on a Nanodrop 2000c.

CDR1 and CDR2 are read off the germline V gene (reference sequence) as SEHNR and FQNEAQ. The CDR3 spans 13 residues, from the cysteine through the phenylalanine. Only the CDR3 portion is preserved as DNA: 39 bases, with reading frame beginning at the first base. Trimming removed 11 bases from V and 3 bases from J, leaving 16 bases between the germline ends. This sample was taken from a study of shared clonotypes between healthy human individuals (dated by TCRdb to about 2020). Study-level background: The cohort comprised a couple of women and a few men aged 18 to 49 years. Per donor, three plates each were used for CD4 naive and CD4 memory, two for CD8 naive, and one for CD8 memory. To estimate repertoire size and how much clonotypes are shared between individuals, the study performed deep sequencing of blood TCR repertoires from five healthy adults. To increase sequencing depth and limit assay-specific biases, TCR repertoire library preparation and sequencing were carried out by different laboratories using diverse techniques. Between about 0.94 and 8.9 billion PBMCs per donor were obtained by leukapheresis. Broad study findings and their caveats: Pairwise subsampling indicated that sequencing depth was expected to affect the degree of clonotype sharing among donors. The small number of donors limited the genetic and exposure-history diversity represented. Naive subsets generally had larger estimated clonotype richness than memory subsets. Higher generation probabilities were observed for clonotypes shared by all four sorted-subset donors than for non-shared clonotypes. Sampling was limited to blood, and TCR repertoires in tissue likely differ from TCR repertoires in blood. When a handful of donors were compared, the shared fraction of clonotypes was around 5% for naive CD4, 3.5% to 4% for naive CD8, 2.3% for memory CD4, and 0.35% to 0.5% for memory CD8. Even with the large sequencing depth, rarefaction of the sorted-subset datasets indicated that sequencing was incomplete.

TCR CDR3 regions were amplified from genomic DNA by multiplex PCR using the deep immunoSEQ assay. For each cell subset, the extracted genomic DNA was distributed evenly across all wells of several immunoSEQ 96-well plates, and each plate served as one replicate. Each replicate PCR for sorted subsets received around 210 ng genomic DNA, equal to about 30,000 T cell genomes. The purified libraries were quantified using a Qubit 3.0 fluorometer, sized with a Bioanalyzer 2100, and then quantified again using the KAPA Library Quantification kit. Every immunoSEQ 96-well plate was sequenced on a dedicated single-read 150-cycle Illumina NextSeq 550 flow cell. Under the source paper's analysis protocol: The immunoSEQ output contained only junctional sequences without quality scores, so filtering could not match that applied to full-length reads. To assign V/J genes and CDR3, sequences were annotated against IMGT germline references using PyIR, a Python wrapper for IgBLAST v1.9. Reads were removed for weak V/J assignments (E-value above 1e-6), missing CDR3, stop codons, out-of-frame junctions, or ambiguous translated residues. V3J clonotypes were defined by identical inferred V gene, J gene, and CDR3 amino acid sequence. Percentage overlap between repertoires was computed as shared unique clonotypes divided by the size of the smaller repertoire. Three approaches were used to assess repertoire richness: RTK rarefaction, the Chao1 estimator, and Recon v2.1 estimates of unobserved clonotypes. For all TCRbeta clonotypes obtained by the gDNA method from a few donors, generation probabilities were computed with OLGA. The table was pulled from immuneACCESS by TCRdb, which kept in-frame rearrangements only. Such tables lose some clones; where checked, under half of the loss comes from unresolved V genes, and the rest has no known cause. D and trimming come from the DNA, and the V and J calls and clone size come from that table. In all, the sample holds some 1.5 million clones, and 95% to 99% of those were seen once. The biggest ten clones account for about 0.42% of the sample.

This receptor was obtained from a man aged 25-40 years in good health. Sequencing used naive CD4+ T cells sorted from blood. Taken with the paper, the label for cell subset or site translates to: CD45RA+ positively selected. This receptor chain uses TRBV7-9 and TRBJ1-1; TRBD1 could be the D gene, as 6 bases match. The nucleotides read TGTGCCGTGGGAGGGGGTGAAGACACTGAAGCTTTCTTT. It translates to CAVGGGEDTEAFF.